This T cell receptor (beta chain) was sequenced during a study of naive and memory T cell subsets. Study-wide findings and caveats: Gini index rose across naive, CM, EM and EMRA in CD4 and CD8.

Trimming cost V 3 bases and J 2 bases, with 11 bases left between them. There are 14 residues in the CDR3. Germline assignment: CDR1 SGHVS and CDR2 FQNEAQ. Two oligonucleotides, mixed equimolar, formed the beta constant-region primer covering TRBC1 and TRBC2. Four rounds of PCR amplified the ligated cDNA using nested alpha and beta constant-region primers plus SP2. A 12-nucleotide UMI and the SP2 primer were added to the cDNA 3' end by oligonucleotide ligation. TCRdb processed the UMI-ligation and nested PCR reads anew with MiXCR; each CDR3 protein has one entry. The data hold over 100,000 distinct CDR3 sequences, with 36% observed a single time. This clonotype occurred a few times. Its antigen is currently unknown.

V is TRBV7-8 and J is TRBJ2-7, with TRBD2 as a possible D gene (5 bases). Material for sequencing was central memory CD4+ T cells from blood. The TCR sequence derives from a human donor in good health. Here the CDR3 reads CASSFRTGTYEQYF. The CDR3 bases are TGTGCCAGCAGCTTCCGGACTGGAACCTACGAGCAGTACTTC.